This T cell receptor (beta chain) was captured in a study of cytomegalovirus exposure and HLA in healthy donors. Measured with immunoSEQ multiplex PCR; TCRdb has only the in-frame clones, and not every one. The sample lists fewer than 200,000 clones, 89% occurring once. Germline V CDR1 and CDR2: SGHDN, FVKESK. This CDR3 spans 14 amino acids. The ends were cut back, 0 bases at V and 11 bases at J, with 14 bases in the middle. The sample was PBMCs. The V gene is TRBV14, the J gene TRBJ2-1, with D possibly being TRBD1 (5 bases). The sequence derives from a woman younger than 30 in good health and CMV-seropositive. The CDR3 sequence is CASSQDLVDTKQFF. The DNA of the CDR3 is TGTGCCAGCAGCCAAGACCTCGTGGACACCAAGCAGTTCTTC. Full variable domain (rest looked up from reference TRBV14 and TRBJ2-1): EAGVTQFPSHSVIEKGQTVTLRCDPISGHDNLYWYRRVMGKEIKFLLHFVKESKQDESGMPNNRFLAERTGGTYSTLKVQPAELEDSGVYFCASSQDLVDTKQFFGPGTRLTVL.